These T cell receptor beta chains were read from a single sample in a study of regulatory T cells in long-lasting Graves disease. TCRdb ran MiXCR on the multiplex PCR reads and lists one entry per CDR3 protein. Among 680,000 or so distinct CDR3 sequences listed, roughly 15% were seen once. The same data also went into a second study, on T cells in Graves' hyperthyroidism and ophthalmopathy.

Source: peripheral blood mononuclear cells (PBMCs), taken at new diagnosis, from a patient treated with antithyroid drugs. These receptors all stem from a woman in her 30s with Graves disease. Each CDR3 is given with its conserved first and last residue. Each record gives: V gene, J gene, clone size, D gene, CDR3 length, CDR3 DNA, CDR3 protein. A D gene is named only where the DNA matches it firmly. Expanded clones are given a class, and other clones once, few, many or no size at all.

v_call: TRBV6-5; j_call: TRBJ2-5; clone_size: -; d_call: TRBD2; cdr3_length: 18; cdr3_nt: TGTGCCAGCAGTTACCCTCGGCTAGCGGGAGGGCCACAAGAGACCCAGTACTTC; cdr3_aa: CASSYPRLAGGPQETQYF
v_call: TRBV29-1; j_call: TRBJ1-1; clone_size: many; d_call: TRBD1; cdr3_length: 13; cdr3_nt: TGCAGCGACCAGGGACAGGGATGGACTGAAGCTTTCTTT; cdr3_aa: CSDQGQGWTEAFF
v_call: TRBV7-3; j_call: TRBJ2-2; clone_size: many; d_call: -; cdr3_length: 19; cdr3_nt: TGTGCCAGCAGCAAACAGCCCCATCAGACGGACCCGAAGTCCGGGGAGCTGTTTTTT; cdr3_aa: CASSKQPHQTDPKSGELFF
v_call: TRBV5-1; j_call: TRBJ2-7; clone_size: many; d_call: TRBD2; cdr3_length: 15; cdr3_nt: TGCGCCAGCAGATTTACTAGCGGAGCCTCCTACGAGCAGTACTTC; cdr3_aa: CASRFTSGASYEQYF
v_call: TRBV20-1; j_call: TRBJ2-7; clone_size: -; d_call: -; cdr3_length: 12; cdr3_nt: TGCAGTGAGGTTTTAGGGAGCTACGAGCAGTACTTC; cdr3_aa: CSEVLGSYEQYF
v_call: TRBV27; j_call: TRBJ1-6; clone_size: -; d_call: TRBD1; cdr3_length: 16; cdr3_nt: TGTGCCAGCAGTGGGACAGGGTTAAGTGAATCTTCACCCCTCCACTTT; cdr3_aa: CASSGTGLSESSPLHF
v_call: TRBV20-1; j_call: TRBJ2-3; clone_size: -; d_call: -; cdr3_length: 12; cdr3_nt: TGCAGTGCTTATACAGGGTTAGATACGCAGTATTTT; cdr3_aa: CSAYTGLDTQYF
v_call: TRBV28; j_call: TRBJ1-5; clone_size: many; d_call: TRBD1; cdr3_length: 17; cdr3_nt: TGTGCCAGCAGTTTAGGACAGGGGGCACCGGGAGGGCAGCCCCAGCATTTT; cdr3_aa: CASSLGQGAPGGQPQHF
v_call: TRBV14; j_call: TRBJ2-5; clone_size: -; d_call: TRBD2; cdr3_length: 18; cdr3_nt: TGTGCCAGCAGCCAAGCCTGGGGGACTAGCGGGAGGCGAGAGACCCAGTACTTC; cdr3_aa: CASSQAWGTSGRRETQYF
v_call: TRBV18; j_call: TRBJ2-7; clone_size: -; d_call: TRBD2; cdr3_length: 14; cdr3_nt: TGTGCCAGCTCACCCCTAGCGGCTACCTACGAGCAGTACTTC; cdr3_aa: CASSPLAATYEQYF
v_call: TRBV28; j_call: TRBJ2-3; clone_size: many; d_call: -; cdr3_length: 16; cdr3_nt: TGTGCCAGCAGTTTAATCGGACTCCTTAGCACAGATACGCAGTATTTT; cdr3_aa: CASSLIGLLSTDTQYF
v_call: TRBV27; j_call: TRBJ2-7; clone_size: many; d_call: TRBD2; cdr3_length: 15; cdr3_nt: TGTGCCTGCCGGACTAGCGGGACGCCCTTCTACGAGCAGTACTTC; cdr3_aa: CACRTSGTPFYEQYF
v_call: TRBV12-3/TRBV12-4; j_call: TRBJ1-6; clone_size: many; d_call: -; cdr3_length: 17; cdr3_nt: TGTGCCAGCAGTCCTTCGGTCTACAGACTTCCTAATTCACCCCTCCACTTT; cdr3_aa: CASSPSVYRLPNSPLHF
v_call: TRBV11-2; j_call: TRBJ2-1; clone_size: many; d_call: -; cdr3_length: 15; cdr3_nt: TGTGCCAGCAGCCCCCCGGGACACGCTCAGAATGAGCAGTTCTTC; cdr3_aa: CASSPPGHAQNEQFF
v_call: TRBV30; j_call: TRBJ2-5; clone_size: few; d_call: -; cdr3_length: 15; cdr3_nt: TGTGCCTGGAGCGGGACCGGACTCTTCCAAGAGACCCAGTACTTC; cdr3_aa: CAWSGTGLFQETQYF
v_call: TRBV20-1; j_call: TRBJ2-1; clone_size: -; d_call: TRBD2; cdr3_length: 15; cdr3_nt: TGCAGTGCTAGCCGACTAGCGGGAGGGCCTTATGAGCAGTTCTTC; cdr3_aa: CSASRLAGGPYEQFF
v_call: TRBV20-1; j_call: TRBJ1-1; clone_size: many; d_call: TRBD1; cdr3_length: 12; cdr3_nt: TGCAGTGCGCTTAACAGGGGCACTGAAGCTTTCTTT; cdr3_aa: CSALNRGTEAFF
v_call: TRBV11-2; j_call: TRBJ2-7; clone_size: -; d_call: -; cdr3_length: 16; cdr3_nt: TGTGCCAGCAGCATTTACGCGGTAGGGGCGTCCTACGGGCAGTACTTC; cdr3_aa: CASSIYAVGASYGQYF
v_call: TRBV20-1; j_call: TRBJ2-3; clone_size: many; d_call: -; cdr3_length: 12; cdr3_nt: TGCAGTGCTACGGGGAGAACAGATACGCAGTATTTT; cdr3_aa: CSATGRTDTQYF
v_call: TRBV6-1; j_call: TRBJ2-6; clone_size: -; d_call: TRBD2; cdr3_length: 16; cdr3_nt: TGTGCCAGTCGTGGGGGGGTTTCCTCTGGGGCCAACGTCCTGACTTTC; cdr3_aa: CASRGGVSSGANVLTF
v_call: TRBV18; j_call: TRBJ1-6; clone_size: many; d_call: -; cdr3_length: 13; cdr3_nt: TGTGCCAGCTCACCTTACGAGGGTGTCCCCCTCCACTTT; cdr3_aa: CASSPYEGVPLHF
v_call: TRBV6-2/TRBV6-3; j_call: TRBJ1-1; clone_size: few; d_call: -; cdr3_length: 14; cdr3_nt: TGTGCCAGCAGCTCTCTACGTACGGGTCCTGAAGCTTTCTTT; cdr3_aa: CASSSLRTGPEAFF
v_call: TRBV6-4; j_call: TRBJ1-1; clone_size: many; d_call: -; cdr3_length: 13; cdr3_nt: TGTGCCAGCAGTGAACAGGGTAACACTGAAGCTTTCTTT; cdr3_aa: CASSEQGNTEAFF
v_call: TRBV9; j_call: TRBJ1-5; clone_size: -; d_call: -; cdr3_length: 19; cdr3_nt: TGTGCCAGCAGCGTAGCTTCTGGGCGGACAGACACCAACAATCAGCCCCAGCATTTT; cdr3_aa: CASSVASGRTDTNNQPQHF
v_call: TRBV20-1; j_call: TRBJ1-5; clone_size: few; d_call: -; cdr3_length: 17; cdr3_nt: TGCAGTGCGATAAGGGGCGGGGGCGGTTATAGCAATCAGCCCCAGCATTTT; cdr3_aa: CSAIRGGGGYSNQPQHF
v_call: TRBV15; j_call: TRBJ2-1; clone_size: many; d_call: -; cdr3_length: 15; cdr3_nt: TGTGCCACCAGCAGAGATATTTGGAGTTCCGATGAGCAGTTCTTC; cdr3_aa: CATSRDIWSSDEQFF
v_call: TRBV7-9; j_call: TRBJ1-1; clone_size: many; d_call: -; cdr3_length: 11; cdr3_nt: TGTGCCAGCAGCTTAACCGCGGGAGCTTTCTTT; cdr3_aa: CASSLTAGAFF
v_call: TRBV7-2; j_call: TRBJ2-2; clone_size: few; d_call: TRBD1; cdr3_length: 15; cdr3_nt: TGTGCCAGCAGCCCGGGACAGGGGCGCACCGGGGAGCTGTTTTTT; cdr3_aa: CASSPGQGRTGELFF
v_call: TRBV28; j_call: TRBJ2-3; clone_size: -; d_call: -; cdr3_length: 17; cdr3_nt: TGTGCCAGCAGTTCCCCGTCGGGCTACCAGGGCACAGATACGCAGTATTTT; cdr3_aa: CASSSPSGYQGTDTQYF
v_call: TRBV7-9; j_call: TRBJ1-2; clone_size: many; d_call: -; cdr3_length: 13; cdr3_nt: TGTGCCAGCAGCTTACAGGCTAACTATGGCTACACCTTC; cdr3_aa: CASSLQANYGYTF
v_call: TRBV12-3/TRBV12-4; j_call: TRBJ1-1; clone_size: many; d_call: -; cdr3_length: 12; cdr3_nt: TGTGCCAGCGGAGGGGGTTTCACTGAAGCTTTCTTT; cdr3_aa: CASGGGFTEAFF
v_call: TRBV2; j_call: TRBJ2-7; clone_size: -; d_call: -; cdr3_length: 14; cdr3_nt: TGTGCCAGCGTTGTTAGGCAGGGGGAGGTCGAGCAGTACTTC; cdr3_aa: CASVVRQGEVEQYF
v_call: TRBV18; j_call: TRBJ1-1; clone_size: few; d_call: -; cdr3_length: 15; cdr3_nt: TGTGCCAGCTCACCGGTCAAAACAGAGAACACTGAAGCTTTCTTT; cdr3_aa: CASSPVKTENTEAFF
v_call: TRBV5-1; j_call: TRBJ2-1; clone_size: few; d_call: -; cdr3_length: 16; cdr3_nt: TGCGCCAGCAGCTTGGGGCCCCAAGGAACCTACAATGAGCAGTTCTTC; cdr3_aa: CASSLGPQGTYNEQFF
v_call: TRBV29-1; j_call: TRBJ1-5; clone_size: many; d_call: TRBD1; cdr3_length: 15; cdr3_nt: TGCAGCGTCGTCTGGGACAGGGGGCTTAATCAGCCCCAGCATTTT; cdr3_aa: CSVVWDRGLNQPQHF
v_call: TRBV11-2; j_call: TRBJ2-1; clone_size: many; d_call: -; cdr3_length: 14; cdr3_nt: TGTGCCAGCAGCTTAACCCGGACCTACAATGAGCAGTTCTTC; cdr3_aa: CASSLTRTYNEQFF
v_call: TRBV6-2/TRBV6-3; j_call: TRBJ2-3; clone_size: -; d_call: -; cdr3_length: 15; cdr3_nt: TGTGCCAGCAGTGAGAGGGTGTTTGCTACAGATACGCAGTATTTT; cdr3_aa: CASSERVFATDTQYF
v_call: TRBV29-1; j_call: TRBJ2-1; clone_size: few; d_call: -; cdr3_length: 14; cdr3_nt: TGCAGCGTCCGAGGATCCGGGGTCTACAATGAGCAGTTCTTC; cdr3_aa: CSVRGSGVYNEQFF
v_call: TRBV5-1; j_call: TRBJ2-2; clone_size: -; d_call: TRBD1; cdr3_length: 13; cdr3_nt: TGCGCCAGCAGCCCGGACAGGGCCGGGGAGCTGTTTTTT; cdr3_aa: CASSPDRAGELFF
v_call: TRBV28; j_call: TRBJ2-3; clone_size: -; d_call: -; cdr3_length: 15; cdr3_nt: TGTGCCAGCAGAGGGGGGGCGGGAGGCACAGATACGCAGTATTTT; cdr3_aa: CASRGGAGGTDTQYF
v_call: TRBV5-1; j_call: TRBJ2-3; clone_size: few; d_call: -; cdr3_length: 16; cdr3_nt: TGCGCCAGCAGCTTGGCCCCTGGGAGAGTGACAGATACGCAGTATTTT; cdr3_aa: CASSLAPGRVTDTQYF
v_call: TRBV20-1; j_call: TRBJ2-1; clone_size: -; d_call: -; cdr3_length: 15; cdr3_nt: TGCAGTGCTAGGGACTATAGGGCGGATTACAATGAGCAGTTCTTC; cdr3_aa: CSARDYRADYNEQFF